This TCR beta chain was sequenced during a study of blood T cell repertoires in COVID-19. Study summary: Collection of acute and convalescent COVID-19 samples took place in the United States, Italy and Spain. In each case, the material was cDNA or gDNA derived from T cells, B-cell-depleted T cells, or PBMCs.

Per the original data handling: By means of reference gene primer amplification, nucleated cell counts were estimated. TCRdb keeps only in-frame clones here, not all; method: immunoSEQ multiplex PCR. For V, J and clone size, that table is used; D and trimming come from the DNA. Of approximately 230,000 clones listed, about 90% were seen once; the top ten hold 1.3% to 1.5%. The sequence came from an elderly man with acute or convalescent COVID-19. The specimen sequenced was peripheral blood.

The CDR3 spells CASRSGQVHTYEQYF. CDR3 DNA sequence: TGTGCCAGCAGGTCCGGACAGGTCCATACCTACGAGCAGTACTTC. The V and J genes are TRBV28 and TRBJ2-7, with TRBD1 matching over 7 bases. Trimming removed 6 bases from V and 2 bases from J; junction bases left unmatched: 10. Germline CDR1 is MDHEN and CDR2 is SYDVKM. The CDR3 consists of 15 residues.